This entry describes one T cell receptor (beta chain). This CDR3 has 16 amino acids. V trimming: 5 bases; J trimming: 1 base; junction bases outside the gene matches: 10. Germline V CDR1 and CDR2: MNHEY, SMNVEV (reference sequence). In the source study's methods: Scientists estimated how many nucleated cells there were by amplifying reference gene primers. Only in-frame clones appear in the TCRdb table, and some are missing; sequencing was by immunoSEQ multiplex PCR. V, J and clone size reflect that table, while D and trimming were determined from the DNA. The sample contains 50,000 or so clones, about 89% of which appear only once. This sample is part of a study of blood T cell repertoires in COVID-19. Study-wide background: The samples span acute and convalescent COVID-19 from the United States, Italy and Spain. T cells, B-cell-depleted T cells, or PBMCs supplied cDNA or gDNA.

This sequence joins TRBV27 and TRBJ1-1, with 7 bases fitting TRBD1. The TCR originated in a man in his 70s with active COVID-19. Material for sequencing was peripheral blood. The CDR3 nucleotides read TGTGCCAGCAGTGCACGGGACAGCCATCAGAACACTGAAGCTTTCTTT. This encodes CASSARDSHQNTEAFF.